These T cell receptor beta chains were read from a single sample in a study of T cell responses to AZD1222 COVID-19 vaccine. The method was immunoSEQ multiplex PCR; TCRdb's version includes in-frame clones alone and lacks a portion of them. This repertoire shows 78,000 or so clones, 70% to 90% found once; its top ten account for roughly 20%. This specimen was peripheral blood, taken on day 0 of AZD1222 vaccination. All receptors come from an adult in good health. Each CDR3 is given with its conserved first and last residue. D genes are given only for firm matches.

CDR3 DNA: TGTGCCACCAGTGATGTATACAATGAGCAGTTCTTC
CDR3 protein: CATSDVYNEQFF
D gene: NA
J gene: TRBJ2-1
V gene: TRBV24-1

CDR3 DNA: TGCGCCAGCAGCCAAGACGAGGCTAGCGGGGGGTCACTGGAGACCCAGTACTTC
CDR3 protein: CASSQDEASGGSLETQYF
D gene: TRBD2
J gene: TRBJ2-5
V gene: TRBV4-1

CDR3 DNA: TGTGCCAGCAGTGACCGGTGGGGTGATTCACCCCTCCACTTT
CDR3 protein: CASSDRWGDSPLHF
D gene: NA
J gene: TRBJ1-6
V gene: TRBV2

CDR3 DNA: TGTGCCAGCAGCTTGGGGACAGGGTTTAACTATGGCTACACCTTC
CDR3 protein: CASSLGTGFNYGYTF
D gene: TRBD1
J gene: TRBJ1-2
V gene: TRBV5-6

CDR3 DNA: TGTGCCAGCATTAAGGAGGAGACCCAGTACTTC
CDR3 protein: CASIKEETQYF
D gene: NA
J gene: TRBJ2-5
V gene: TRBV28

CDR3 DNA: TGTGCCAGCAGCACTAGCGGTGTCTACGAGCAGTACTTC
CDR3 protein: CASSTSGVYEQYF
D gene: TRBD2
J gene: TRBJ2-7
V gene: TRBV11-2

CDR3 DNA: TGTGCCACCAGTGAGTCCGGCAGGAAGAACACTGAAGCTTTCTTT
CDR3 protein: CATSESGRKNTEAFF
D gene: NA
J gene: TRBJ1-1
V gene: TRBV24-1

CDR3 DNA: TGCAGCGTCAGACTAGCGGGAACCGGGGAGCTGTTTTTT
CDR3 protein: CSVRLAGTGELFF
D gene: TRBD2
J gene: TRBJ2-2
V gene: TRBV29-1

CDR3 DNA: TGTGCCTGGAGTGTCTATAAGGATGAAGCTTTCTTT
CDR3 protein: CAWSVYKDEAFF
D gene: NA
J gene: TRBJ1-1
V gene: TRBV30

CDR3 DNA: TGTGCCAGCAGTCAGAACATGAACACTGAAGCTTTCTTT
CDR3 protein: CASSQNMNTEAFF
D gene: NA
J gene: TRBJ1-1
V gene: TRBV28

CDR3 DNA: TGTGCCAGTAATTACGGGACAGGGTTTCCAGATACGCAGTATTTT
CDR3 protein: CASNYGTGFPDTQYF
D gene: TRBD1
J gene: TRBJ2-3
V gene: TRBV19

CDR3 DNA: TGTGCCAGCAGCTTATGGGGGGGCCCTGAAGCTTTCTTT
CDR3 protein: CASSLWGGPEAFF
D gene: NA
J gene: TRBJ1-1
V gene: TRBV5-5

CDR3 DNA: TGTGCCAGAAGCCCGACGGCGGGATGGACTGAAGCTTTCTTT
CDR3 protein: CARSPTAGWTEAFF
D gene: NA
J gene: TRBJ1-1
V gene: TRBV5-3

CDR3 DNA: TGTGCCAGCAGTGAAGGCAGGTTCCCCTACGAGCAGTACTTC
CDR3 protein: CASSEGRFPYEQYF
D gene: NA
J gene: TRBJ2-7
V gene: TRBV6-1

CDR3 DNA: TGTGCCAGCAGTGAATATGGACAGGGGCGAGAGACCCAGTACTTC
CDR3 protein: CASSEYGQGRETQYF
D gene: TRBD1
J gene: TRBJ2-5
V gene: TRBV25-1